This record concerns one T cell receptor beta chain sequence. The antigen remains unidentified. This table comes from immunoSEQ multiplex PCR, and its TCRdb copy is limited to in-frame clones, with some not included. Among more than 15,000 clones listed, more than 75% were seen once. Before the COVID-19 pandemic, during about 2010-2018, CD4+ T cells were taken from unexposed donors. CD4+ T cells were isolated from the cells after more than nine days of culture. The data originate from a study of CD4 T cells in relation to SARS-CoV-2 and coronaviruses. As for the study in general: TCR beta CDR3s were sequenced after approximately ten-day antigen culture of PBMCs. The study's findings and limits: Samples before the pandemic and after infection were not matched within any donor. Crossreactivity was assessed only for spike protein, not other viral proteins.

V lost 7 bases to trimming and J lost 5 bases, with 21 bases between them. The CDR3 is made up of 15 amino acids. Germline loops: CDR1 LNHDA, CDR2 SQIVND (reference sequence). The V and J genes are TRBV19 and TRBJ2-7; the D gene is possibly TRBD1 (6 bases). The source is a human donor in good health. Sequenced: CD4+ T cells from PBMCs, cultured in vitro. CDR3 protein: CASKVSAGVIHEQYF. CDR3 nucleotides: TGTGCCAGTAAAGTATCGGCAGGGGTTATCCACGAGCAGTACTTC.